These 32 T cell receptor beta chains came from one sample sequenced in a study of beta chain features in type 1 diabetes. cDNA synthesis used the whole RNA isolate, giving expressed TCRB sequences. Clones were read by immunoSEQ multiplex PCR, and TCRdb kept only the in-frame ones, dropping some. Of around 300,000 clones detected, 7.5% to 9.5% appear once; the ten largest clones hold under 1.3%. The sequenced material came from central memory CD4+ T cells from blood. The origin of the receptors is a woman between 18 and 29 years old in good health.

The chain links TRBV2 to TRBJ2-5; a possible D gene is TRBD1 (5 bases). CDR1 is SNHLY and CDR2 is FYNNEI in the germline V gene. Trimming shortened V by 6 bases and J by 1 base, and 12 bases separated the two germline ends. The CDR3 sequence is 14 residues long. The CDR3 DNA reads TGTGCCAGCAGGCAGGGTCCTAGCCAAGAGACCCAGTACTTC. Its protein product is CASRQGPSQETQYF. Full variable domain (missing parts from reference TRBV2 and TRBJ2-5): EPEVTQTPSHQVTQMGQEVILRCVPISNHLYFYWYRQILGQKVEFLVSFYNNEISEKSEIFDDQFSVERPDGSNFTLKIRSTKLEDSAMYFCASRQGPSQETQYFGPGTRLLVL.

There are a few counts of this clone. The CDR3 loop reads CASSPRQGVDTGELFF. The CDR3 nucleotides read TGTGCCAGCTCACCACGCCAGGGCGTGGACACCGGGGAGCTGTTTTTT. This chain links TRBV18 with TRBJ2-2, with a possible D match to TRBD1 (5 bases). Germline CDR1 reads KGHSH; CDR2 reads LQKENI. This CDR3 comprises 16 residues. V was shortened by 1 base and J by 3 bases, with 12 bases between the two germline ends.

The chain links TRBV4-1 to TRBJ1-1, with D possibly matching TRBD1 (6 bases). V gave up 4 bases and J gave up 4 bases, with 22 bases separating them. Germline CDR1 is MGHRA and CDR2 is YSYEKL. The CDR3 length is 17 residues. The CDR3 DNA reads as TGCGCCAGCAGCCTTAATCCAACGGGACACGCCAGCACTGAAGCTTTCTTT. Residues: CASSLNPTGHASTEAFF.

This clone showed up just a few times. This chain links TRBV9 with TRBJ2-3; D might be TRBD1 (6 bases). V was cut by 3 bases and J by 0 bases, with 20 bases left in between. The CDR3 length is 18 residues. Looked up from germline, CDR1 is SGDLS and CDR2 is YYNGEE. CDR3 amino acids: CASSELRQGTFSTDTQYF. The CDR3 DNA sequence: TGTGCCAGCAGCGAGCTGCGGCAGGGGACCTTCAGCACAGATACGCAGTATTTT.

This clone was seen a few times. CDR3 sequence reads: CASSRDKSTGELFF. As DNA, the CDR3 is TGCGCCAGCAGCCGGGACAAATCCACCGGGGAGCTGTTTTTT. V usage is TRBV5-1 and J usage is TRBJ2-2; possibly TRBD1 for D (6 bases). The CDR3 loop spans 14 amino acids. The V end lost 4 bases, the J end lost 4 bases, and 11 bases lay between the germline ends. Germline V lookup: CDR1 SGHRS, CDR2 YFSETQ. Based on the CDR3 plus reference TRBV5-1 and TRBJ2-2, the full variable domain is KAGVTQTPRYLIKTRGQQVTLSCSPISGHRSVSWYQQTPGQGLQFLFEYFSETQRNKGNFPGRFSGRQFSNSRSEMNVSTLELGDSALYLCASSRDKSTGELFFGEGSRLTVL.

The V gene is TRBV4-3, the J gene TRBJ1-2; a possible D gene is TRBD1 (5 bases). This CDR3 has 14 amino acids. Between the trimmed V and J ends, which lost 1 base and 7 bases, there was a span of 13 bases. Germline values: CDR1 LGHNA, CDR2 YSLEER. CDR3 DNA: TGCGCCAGCAGCCAAGCTATCAGGGATCGTGGCTACACCTTC. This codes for CASSQAIRDRGYTF.

CDR3 in amino acids: CASNELAGGPGELFF. The CDR3 bases are TGTGCCAGCAACGAGCTAGCGGGAGGCCCCGGGGAGCTGTTTTTT. The chain uses TRBV7-9 and TRBJ2-2, with 11 nucleotides matching TRBD2. With 7 bases clipped from V and 6 bases from J, the junction kept 7 bases outside the gene matches. Germline V gene data show CDR1 as SEHNR and CDR2 as FQNEAQ (reference sequence). The CDR3 sequence is 15 residues long.

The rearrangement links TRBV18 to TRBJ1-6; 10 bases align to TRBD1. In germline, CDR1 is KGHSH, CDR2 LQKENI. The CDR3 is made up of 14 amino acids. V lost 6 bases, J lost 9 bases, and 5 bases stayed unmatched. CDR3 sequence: CASSKGTGVSPLHF. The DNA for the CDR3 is TGTGCCAGCTCCAAAGGGACAGGGGTTTCACCCCTCCACTTT.

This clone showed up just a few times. This CDR3 is CASSLEGPPDEQYF. In nucleotides, the CDR3 is TGTGCCAGCAGCTTGGAGGGGCCCCCCGACGAGCAGTACTTC. This rearrangement joins TRBV5-8 to TRBJ2-7; weak D call: TRBD1 (5 bases). The CDR3 has 14 residues. Between the trimmed V and J ends, which lost 0 bases and 5 bases, there was a span of 12 bases. The germline CDR1 and CDR2 sequences are SGHTS and YDEGEE. Supplemented by reference TRBV5-8 and TRBJ2-7, the full variable domain reads EAGVTQSPTHLIKTRGQQATLRCSPISGHTSVYWYQQALGLGLQFLLWYDEGEERNRGNFPPRFSGRQFPNYSSELNVNALELEDSALYLCASSLEGPPDEQYFGPGTRLTVT.

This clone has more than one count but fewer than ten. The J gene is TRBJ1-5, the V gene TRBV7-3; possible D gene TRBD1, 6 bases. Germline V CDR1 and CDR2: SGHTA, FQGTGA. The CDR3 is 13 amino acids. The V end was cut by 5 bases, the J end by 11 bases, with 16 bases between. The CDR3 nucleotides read TGTGCCAGCAGCGCCAACAGGGATGGTACCCAGCATTTT. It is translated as CASSANRDGTQHF.

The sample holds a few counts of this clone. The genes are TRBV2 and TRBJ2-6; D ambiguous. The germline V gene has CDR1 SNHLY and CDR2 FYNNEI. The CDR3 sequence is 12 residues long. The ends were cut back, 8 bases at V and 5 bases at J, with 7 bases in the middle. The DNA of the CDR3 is TGTGCCAGCCAGCTTAGGGCCAACGTCCTGACTTTC. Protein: CASQLRANVLTF.

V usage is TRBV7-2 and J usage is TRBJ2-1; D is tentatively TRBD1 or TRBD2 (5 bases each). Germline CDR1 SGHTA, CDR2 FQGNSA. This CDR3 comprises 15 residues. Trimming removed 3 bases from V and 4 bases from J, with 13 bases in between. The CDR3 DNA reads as TGTGCCAGCAGCTTCCGGGACGGAGGTTACAATGAGCAGTTCTTC. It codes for CASSFRDGGYNEQFF. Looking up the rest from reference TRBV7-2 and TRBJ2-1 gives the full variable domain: GAGVSQSPSNKVTEKGKDVELRCDPISGHTALYWYRQSLGQGLEFLIYFQGNSAPDKSGLPSDRFSAERTGGSVSTLTIQRTQQEDSAVYLCASSFRDGGYNEQFFGPGTRLTVL.

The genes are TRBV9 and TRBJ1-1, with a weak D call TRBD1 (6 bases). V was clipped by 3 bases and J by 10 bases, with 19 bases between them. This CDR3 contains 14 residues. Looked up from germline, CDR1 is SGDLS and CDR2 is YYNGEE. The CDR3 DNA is TGTGCCAGCAGCGACACCGGGACAATCAGGGGAGCTTTCTTT. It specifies CASSDTGTIRGAFF. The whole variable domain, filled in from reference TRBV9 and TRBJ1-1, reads DSGVTQTPKHLITATGQRVTLRCSPRSGDLSVYWYQQSLDQGLQFLIQYYNGEERAKGNILERFSAQQFPDLHSELNLSSLELGDSALYFCASSDTGTIRGAFFGQGTRLTVV.

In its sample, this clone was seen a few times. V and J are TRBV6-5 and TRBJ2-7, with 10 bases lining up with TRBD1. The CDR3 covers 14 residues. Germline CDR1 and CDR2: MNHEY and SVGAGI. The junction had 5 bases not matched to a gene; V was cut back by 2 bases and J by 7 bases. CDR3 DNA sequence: TGTGCCAGCAGTTACGGGACAGGGGTGGGGGAGCAGTACGTC. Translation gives CASSYGTGVGEQYV.

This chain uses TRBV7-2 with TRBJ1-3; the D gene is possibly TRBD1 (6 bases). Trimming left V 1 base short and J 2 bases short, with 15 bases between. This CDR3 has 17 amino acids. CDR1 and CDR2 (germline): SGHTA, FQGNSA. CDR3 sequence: CASSLDRRGITGNTIYF. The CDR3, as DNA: TGTGCCAGCAGCTTAGACCGCAGGGGAATAACTGGAAACACCATATATTTT.

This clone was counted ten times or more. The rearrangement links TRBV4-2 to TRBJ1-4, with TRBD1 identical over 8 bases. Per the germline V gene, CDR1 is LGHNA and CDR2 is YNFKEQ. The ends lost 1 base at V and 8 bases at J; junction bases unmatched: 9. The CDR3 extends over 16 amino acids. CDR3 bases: TGTGCCAGCAGCCAAGGAGGGAACAGGGGGAACGAAAAACTGTTTTTT. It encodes CASSQGGNRGNEKLFF.

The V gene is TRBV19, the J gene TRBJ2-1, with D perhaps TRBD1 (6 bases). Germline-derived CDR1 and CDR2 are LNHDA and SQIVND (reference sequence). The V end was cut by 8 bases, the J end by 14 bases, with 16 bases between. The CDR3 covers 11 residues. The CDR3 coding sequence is TGTGCCAGTGGGACATGGAAAGTTGAGTTCTTC. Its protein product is CASGTWKVEFF.

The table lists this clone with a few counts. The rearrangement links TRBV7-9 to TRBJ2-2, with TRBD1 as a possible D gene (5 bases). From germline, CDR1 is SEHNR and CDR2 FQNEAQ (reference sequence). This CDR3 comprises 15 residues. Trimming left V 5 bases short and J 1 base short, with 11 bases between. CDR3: CASSRRGQNTGELFF. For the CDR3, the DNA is TGTGCCAGCAGCCGTAGGGGCCAGAACACCGGGGAGCTGTTTTTT.

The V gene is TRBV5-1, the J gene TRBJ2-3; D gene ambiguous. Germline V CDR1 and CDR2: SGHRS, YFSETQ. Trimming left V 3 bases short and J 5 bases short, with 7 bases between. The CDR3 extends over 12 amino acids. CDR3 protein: CASSSFRDTQYF. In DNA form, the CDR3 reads TGCGCCAGCAGCTCTTTTCGAGATACGCAGTATTTT.

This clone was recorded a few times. The CDR3 nucleotides read TGTGCCAGCACCCATTCCGTGGGGGACACCGGGGAGCTGTTTTTT. Its translation is CASTHSVGDTGELFF. The chain combines TRBV25-1 with TRBJ2-2; either TRBD1 or TRBD2 may supply D (5 bases each). The CDR3 is 15 amino acids. Germline assignment: CDR1 MGHDK and CDR2 SYGVNS. V was clipped by 7 bases and J by 3 bases, with 15 bases between them.

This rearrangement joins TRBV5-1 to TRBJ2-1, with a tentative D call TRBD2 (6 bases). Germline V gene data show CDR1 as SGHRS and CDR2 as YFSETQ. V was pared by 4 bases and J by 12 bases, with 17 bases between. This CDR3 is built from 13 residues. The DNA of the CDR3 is TGCGCCAGCAGCGGGGACTGGCCTTCTGTGCAGTTCTTC. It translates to CASSGDWPSVQFF.

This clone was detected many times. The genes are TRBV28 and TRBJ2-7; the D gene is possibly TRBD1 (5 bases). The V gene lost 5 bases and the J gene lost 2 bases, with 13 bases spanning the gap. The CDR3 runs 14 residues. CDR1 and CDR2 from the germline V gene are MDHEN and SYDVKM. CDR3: CASSPQAPPYEQYV. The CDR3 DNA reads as TGTGCCAGCAGTCCACAGGCGCCTCCCTACGAGCAGTACGTC.

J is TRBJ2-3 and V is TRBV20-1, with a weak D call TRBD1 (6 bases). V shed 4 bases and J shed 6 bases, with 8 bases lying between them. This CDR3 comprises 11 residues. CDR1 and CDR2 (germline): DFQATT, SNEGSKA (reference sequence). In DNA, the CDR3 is TGCAGTGCTAACAGGGAGGATACGCAGTATTTT. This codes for CSANREDTQYF.

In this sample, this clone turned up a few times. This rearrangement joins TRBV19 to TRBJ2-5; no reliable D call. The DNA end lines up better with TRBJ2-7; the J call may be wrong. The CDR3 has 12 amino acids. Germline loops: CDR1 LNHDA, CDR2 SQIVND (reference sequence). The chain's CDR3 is CASSRDIGEQYF. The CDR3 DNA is TGTGCCAGTAGTAGGGATATAGGCGAGCAGTACTTC.

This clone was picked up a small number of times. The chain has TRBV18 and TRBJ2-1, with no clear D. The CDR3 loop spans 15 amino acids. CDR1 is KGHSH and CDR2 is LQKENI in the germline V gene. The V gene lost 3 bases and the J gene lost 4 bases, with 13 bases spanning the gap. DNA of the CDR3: TGTGCCAGCTCACCTTACGGTGACTCGTACAATGAGCAGTTCTTC. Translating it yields CASSPYGDSYNEQFF.

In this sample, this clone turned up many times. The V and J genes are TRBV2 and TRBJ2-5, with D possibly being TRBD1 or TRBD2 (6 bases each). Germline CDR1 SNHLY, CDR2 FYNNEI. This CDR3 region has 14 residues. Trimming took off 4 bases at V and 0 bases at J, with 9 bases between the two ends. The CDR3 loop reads CASSVGGYQETQYF. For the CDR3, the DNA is TGTGCCAGCAGTGTAGGGGGGTACCAAGAGACCCAGTACTTC.

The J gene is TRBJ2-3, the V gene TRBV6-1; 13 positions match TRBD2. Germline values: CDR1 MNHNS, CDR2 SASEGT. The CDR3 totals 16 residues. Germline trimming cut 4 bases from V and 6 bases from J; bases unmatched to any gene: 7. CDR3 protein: CASSGRTSGGGDTQYF. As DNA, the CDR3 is TGTGCCAGCAGTGGAAGGACTAGCGGGGGTGGGGATACGCAGTATTTT.

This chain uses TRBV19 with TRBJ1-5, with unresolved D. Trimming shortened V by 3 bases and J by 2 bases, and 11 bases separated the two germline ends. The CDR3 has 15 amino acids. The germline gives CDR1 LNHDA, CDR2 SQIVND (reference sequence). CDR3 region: CASSIVEGGNQPQHF. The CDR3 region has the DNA TGTGCCAGTAGTATTGTGGAGGGTGGCAATCAGCCCCAGCATTTT.

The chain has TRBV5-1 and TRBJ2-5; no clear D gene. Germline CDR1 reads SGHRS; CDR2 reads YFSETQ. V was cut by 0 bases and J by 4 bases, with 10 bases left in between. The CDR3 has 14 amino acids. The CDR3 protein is CASSLGGNRETQYF. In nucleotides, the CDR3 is TGCGCCAGCAGCTTGGGAGGAAACCGAGAGACCCAGTACTTC.

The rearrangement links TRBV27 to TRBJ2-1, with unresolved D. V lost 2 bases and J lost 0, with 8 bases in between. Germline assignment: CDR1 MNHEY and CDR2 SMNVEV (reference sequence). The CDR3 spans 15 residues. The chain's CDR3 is CASSLNRGSYNEQFF. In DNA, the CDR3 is TGTGCCAGCAGTTTAAACCGAGGCTCCTACAATGAGCAGTTCTTC.

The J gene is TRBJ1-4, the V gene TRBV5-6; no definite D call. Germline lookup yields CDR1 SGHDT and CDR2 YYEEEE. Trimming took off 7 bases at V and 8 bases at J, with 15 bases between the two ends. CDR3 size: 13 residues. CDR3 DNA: TGTGCCAGCTCCCGGTATCAACGGGAAAAACTGTTTTTT. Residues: CASSRYQREKLFF.

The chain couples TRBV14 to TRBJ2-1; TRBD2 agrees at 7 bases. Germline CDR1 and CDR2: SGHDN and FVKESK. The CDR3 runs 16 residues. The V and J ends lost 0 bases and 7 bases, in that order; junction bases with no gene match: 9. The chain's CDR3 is CASSQDIGLGGNEQFF. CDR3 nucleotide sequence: TGTGCCAGCAGCCAAGATATTGGACTGGGAGGGAATGAGCAGTTCTTC.